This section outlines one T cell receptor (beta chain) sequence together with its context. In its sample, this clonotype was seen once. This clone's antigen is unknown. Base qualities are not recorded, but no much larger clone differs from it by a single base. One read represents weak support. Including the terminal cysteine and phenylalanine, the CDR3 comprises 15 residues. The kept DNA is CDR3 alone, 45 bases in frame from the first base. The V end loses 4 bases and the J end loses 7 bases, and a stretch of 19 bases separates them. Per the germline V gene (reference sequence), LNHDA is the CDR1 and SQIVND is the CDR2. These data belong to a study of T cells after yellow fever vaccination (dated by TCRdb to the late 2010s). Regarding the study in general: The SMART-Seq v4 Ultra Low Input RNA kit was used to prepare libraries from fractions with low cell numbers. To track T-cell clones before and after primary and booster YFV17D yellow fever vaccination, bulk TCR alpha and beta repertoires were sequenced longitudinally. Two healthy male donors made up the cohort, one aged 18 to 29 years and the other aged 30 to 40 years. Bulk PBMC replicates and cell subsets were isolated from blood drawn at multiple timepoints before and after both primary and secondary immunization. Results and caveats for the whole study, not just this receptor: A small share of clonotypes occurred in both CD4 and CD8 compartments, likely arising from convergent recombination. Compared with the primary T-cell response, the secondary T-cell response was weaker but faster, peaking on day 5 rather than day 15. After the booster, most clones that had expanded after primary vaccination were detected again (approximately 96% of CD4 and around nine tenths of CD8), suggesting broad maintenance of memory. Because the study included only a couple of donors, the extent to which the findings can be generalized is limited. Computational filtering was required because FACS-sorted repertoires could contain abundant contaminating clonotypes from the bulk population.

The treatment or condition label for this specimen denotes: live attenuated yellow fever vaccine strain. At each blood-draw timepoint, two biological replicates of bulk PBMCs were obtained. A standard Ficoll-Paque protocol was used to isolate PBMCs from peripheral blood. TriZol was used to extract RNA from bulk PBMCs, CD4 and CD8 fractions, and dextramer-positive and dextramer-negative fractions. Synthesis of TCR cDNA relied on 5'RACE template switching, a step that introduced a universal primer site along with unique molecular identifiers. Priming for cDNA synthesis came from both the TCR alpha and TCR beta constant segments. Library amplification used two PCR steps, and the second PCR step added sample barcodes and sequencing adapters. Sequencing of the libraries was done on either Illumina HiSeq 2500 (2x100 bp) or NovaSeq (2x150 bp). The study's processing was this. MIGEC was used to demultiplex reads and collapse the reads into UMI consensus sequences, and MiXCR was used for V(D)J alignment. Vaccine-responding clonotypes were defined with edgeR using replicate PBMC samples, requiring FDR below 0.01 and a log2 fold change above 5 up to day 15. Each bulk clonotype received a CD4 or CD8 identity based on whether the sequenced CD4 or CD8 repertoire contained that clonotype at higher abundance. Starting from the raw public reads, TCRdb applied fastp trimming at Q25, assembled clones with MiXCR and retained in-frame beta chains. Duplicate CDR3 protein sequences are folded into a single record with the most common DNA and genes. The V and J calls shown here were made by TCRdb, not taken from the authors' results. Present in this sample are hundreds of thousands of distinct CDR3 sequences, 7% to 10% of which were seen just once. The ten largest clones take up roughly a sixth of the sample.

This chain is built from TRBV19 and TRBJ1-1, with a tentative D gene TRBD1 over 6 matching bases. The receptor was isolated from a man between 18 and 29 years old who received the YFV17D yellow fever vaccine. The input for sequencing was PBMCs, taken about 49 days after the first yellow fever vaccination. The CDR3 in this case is CASSTRLRGASEAFF. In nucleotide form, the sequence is TGTGCCAGTAGTACCCGCCTAAGGGGGGCCAGTGAAGCTTTCTTT.